One sample yielded the 13 T cell receptor beta chains listed below, sequenced in a study of blood T cell repertoires in COVID-19 (dated by TCRdb to about 2020). Receptors were amplified or captured by the immunoSEQ multiplex PCR assay. Entries here come from immuneACCESS through TCRdb and include only in-frame sequences with V and J called. Some clones fail to appear in such tables; in the studies checked, an unresolved V gene covers under half of the shortfall, and the cause of the remainder is unknown. Present in this sample are about 290,000 clones, around 90% of which were seen just once. 1.7% of the sample goes to the ten largest clones. Material for sequencing was PBMCs or T cells enriched from blood (not recorded which). The receptors here all came from a middle-aged woman who had recovered from COVID-19.

This chain connects TRBV5-1 to TRBJ2-1; 7 bases align to TRBD2. CDR1 SGHRS and CDR2 YFSETQ come from the germline V gene. The trim removed 3 bases at V and 12 bases at J, leaving 12 bases unmatched. This CDR3 comprises 14 residues. CDR3 protein: CASSWGPTGTTQFF. CDR3 coding DNA: TGCGCCAGCAGCTGGGGACCAACCGGGACTACGCAGTTCTTC.

This clone was seen just once. The rearrangement uses TRBV25-1 and TRBJ2-2; the match to TRBD1 covers 7 bases. The CDR3 has 16 amino acids. Germline lookup yields CDR1 MGHDK and CDR2 SYGVNS. J was trimmed by 3 bases and V by 4 bases; bases with no gene match: 8. The CDR3 loop is CASSAIQGSYTGELFF. DNA of the CDR3: TGTGCCAGCAGTGCGATACAGGGGAGTTACACCGGGGAGCTGTTTTTT.

V usage is TRBV7-2 and J usage is TRBJ2-1; D perhaps matches TRBD2 (7 bases). Germline V gives CDR1 SGHTA, CDR2 FQGNSA. V gave up 5 bases and J gave up 3 bases, with 20 bases separating them. This CDR3 region has 17 residues. CDR3 nucleotide sequence: TGTGCCAGCAGCCCGAGAGGGGGGGCCAGAAGCTACAATGAGCAGTTCTTC. As protein: CASSPRGGARSYNEQFF.

V usage is TRBV6-5 and J usage is TRBJ2-1, with D tentatively TRBD2 (5 bases). V lost 7 bases and J lost 0, with 13 bases in between. Germline assignment: CDR1 MNHEY and CDR2 SVGAGI. CDR3 length: 15 amino acids. The CDR3 protein is CASKLSESSYNEQFF. In DNA, the CDR3 is TGTGCCAGCAAACTTAGCGAAAGCTCCTACAATGAGCAGTTCTTC.

The gene calls are TRBV6-6 and TRBJ1-2; a possible D gene is TRBD1 (6 bases). V lost 6 bases and J lost 3, with 14 bases in between. CDR1 is MNHNY and CDR2 is SVGAGI in the germline V gene (reference sequence). The CDR3 length is 14 residues. The CDR3 DNA is TGTGCCAGCAGCACCCAGGGGCCATACTATGGCTACACCTTC. It encodes CASSTQGPYYGYTF.

The genes are TRBV7-9 and TRBJ2-1; 10 nucleotides match TRBD1. The ends lost 1 base at V and 14 bases at J; junction bases unmatched: 8. This CDR3 has 14 residues. Germline values: CDR1 SEHNR, CDR2 FQNEAQ (reference sequence). This CDR3 is CASSLGRTGGPEFF. The CDR3 nucleotides read TGTGCCAGCAGCTTAGGACGGACAGGGGGGCCCGAGTTCTTC.

The chain recombines TRBV24-1 with TRBJ2-1; 13 bases are a match to TRBD2. J lost 7 bases, V lost 6 bases, and 5 bases had no gene match. This CDR3 comprises 15 residues. Germline values: CDR1 KGHDR, CDR2 SFDVKD. The CDR3 loop is CATSSTSGRVNEQFF. In DNA, the CDR3 is TGTGCCACCAGTTCTACTAGCGGGAGGGTTAATGAGCAGTTCTTC.

This clone was seen just once. This rearrangement joins TRBV19 to TRBJ2-7; 12 positions agree with TRBD2. V gave up 3 bases and J gave up 0 bases; unmatched junction bases: 12. The germline gives CDR1 LNHDA, CDR2 SQIVND (reference sequence). The CDR3 is made up of 19 amino acids. CDR3: CASSIVGVTSGGSSYEQYF. The CDR3 DNA reads TGTGCCAGTAGTATCGTGGGCGTAACTAGCGGGGGGTCCTCCTACGAGCAGTACTTC.

V and J are TRBV12-3 or TRBV12-4 and TRBJ2-7, with D possibly TRBD2 on 6 matching bases. V lost 6 bases to trimming and J lost 6 bases, with 15 bases between them. The CDR3 sequence is 13 residues long. CDR3: CASSPGGAGEQYF. In DNA form, the CDR3 reads TGTGCCAGCAGCCCCGGGGGAGCGGGCGAGCAGTACTTC.

The chain carries TRBV7-3 and TRBJ2-1, with a possible D match to TRBD2 (6 bases). V was clipped by 1 base and J by 2 bases, with 15 bases between them. In germline, CDR1 is SGHTA, CDR2 FQGTGA. This CDR3 contains 17 residues. The CDR3 loop is CASSLRASEGTYNEQFF. The DNA of the CDR3 is TGTGCCAGCAGCTTAAGGGCTAGCGAGGGTACCTACAATGAGCAGTTCTTC.

The chain has TRBV5-1 and TRBJ2-1, with D perhaps TRBD1 (5 bases). With 6 bases removed from V and 10 bases from J, the gap between germline ends came to 11 bases. Germline V CDR1 and CDR2: SGHRS, YFSETQ. CDR3 length: 11 amino acids. The CDR3 reads CASTDSFEQFF. CDR3 DNA sequence: TGCGCCAGCACCGACAGTTTCGAGCAGTTCTTC.

The CDR3 spells CAISGETGGIGNSPLHF. In DNA form, the CDR3 reads TGTGCCATCAGTGGAGAGACAGGGGGCATTGGTAATTCACCCCTCCACTTT. J is TRBJ1-6 and V is TRBV10-3; TRBD1 aligns across 10 bases. The length of the CDR3 is 17 residues. J gave up 6 bases and V 4 bases, and 9 bases lay outside the gene matches. Germline V CDR1 and CDR2: ENHRY, SYGVKD.

The rearrangement links TRBV5-5 to TRBJ1-1; 7 nucleotides align to TRBD1. V shed 3 bases, J shed 6 bases, and the junction held 11 bases outside the gene matches. This CDR3 contains 15 residues. Germline-derived CDR1 and CDR2 are SGHKS and YYEKEE (reference sequence). DNA of the CDR3: TGTGCCAGCAGCTCGCGACAGGGAGGACTTTCTGAAGCTTTCTTT. The encoded protein is CASSSRQGGLSEAFF.